These 7 T cell receptor beta chains came from one sample sequenced in a study of T cell changes during pregnancy in multiple sclerosis. The table came from immunoSEQ multiplex PCR; TCRdb's copy has only in-frame clones and leaves some out. This table has about 59,000 clones, around 94% appearing once. The specimen comprised CD8+ T cells from peripheral blood mononuclear cells, sampled after pregnancy. The source of these receptors is a female donor with multiple sclerosis, enrolled in a pregnancy study.

V usage is TRBV9 and J usage is TRBJ2-1; a possible D gene is TRBD2 (6 bases). The V end was cut by 3 bases, the J end by 6 bases, with 16 bases between. The CDR3 sequence is 15 residues long. Germline V gene data show CDR1 as SGDLS and CDR2 as YYNGEE. The CDR3 sequence: CASSGGPTSLNEQFF. CDR3 bases: TGTGCCAGCAGCGGAGGCCCGACTAGTCTCAATGAGCAGTTCTTC.

V is TRBV10-3 and J is TRBJ2-1; 7 bases map to TRBD2. Germline values: CDR1 ENHRY, CDR2 SYGVKD. V shed 10 bases, J shed 6 bases, and the junction held 6 bases outside the gene matches. This CDR3 has 12 residues. The CDR3 DNA reads as TGTGCCACCCAGACTAGCTCCAATGAGCAGTTCTTC. This gives the protein CATQTSSNEQFF.

This chain joins TRBV5-1 and TRBJ2-7, with TRBD1 matching 11 bases. J lost 2 bases, V lost 4 bases, and 2 bases had no gene match. Germline loops: CDR1 SGHRS, CDR2 YFSETQ. The CDR3 contains 14 residues. This CDR3 is CASSPGQGAYEQYF. The DNA of the CDR3 is TGCGCCAGCAGCCCGGGACAGGGGGCCTACGAGCAGTACTTC.

The V gene is TRBV7-9, the J gene TRBJ2-7; weak D call: TRBD2 (6 bases). Germline assignment: CDR1 SEHNR and CDR2 FQNEAQ (reference sequence). The CDR3 totals 14 residues. V lost 2 bases to trimming and J lost 7 bases, with 15 bases between them. CDR3 nucleotides: TGTGCCAGCAGCTTATCTTCACCGGGGGAAGAGCAGTACTTC. It encodes CASSLSSPGEEQYF.

This rearrangement joins TRBV2 to TRBJ2-1, with D maybe TRBD1 (7 bases). Germline CDR1 and CDR2: SNHLY and FYNNEI. V gave up 8 bases and J gave up 3 bases, with 11 bases separating them. This CDR3 has 13 amino acids. The CDR3 DNA is TGTGCCAGCGGAGGGGACAGCTACAATGAGCAGTTCTTC. This sequence encodes CASGGDSYNEQFF.

The rearrangement joins TRBV29-1 to TRBJ2-7, with a tentative D call TRBD2 (5 bases). The CDR3 is made up of 15 amino acids. Trimming stripped 0 bases from V and 5 bases from J, with 17 bases between. Germline CDR1 SQVTM, CDR2 ANQGSEA. For the CDR3, the DNA is TGCAGCGTTGAAGAAAGCGGAGCAGTCACCCACGAGCAGTACTTC. It translates to CSVEESGAVTHEQYF.

The chain couples TRBV14 to TRBJ2-2, with TRBD2 matching 8 bases. CDR1 and CDR2 from the germline V gene are SGHDN and FVKESK. With 2 bases clipped from V and 5 bases from J, the junction kept 7 bases outside the gene matches. The CDR3 length is 16 residues. CDR3 in DNA: TGTGCCAGCAGCCAATCTAGCGGGCGAATAACCGGGGAGCTGTTTTTT. Translation gives CASSQSSGRITGELFF.